The 7 T cell receptor beta chains below come from one sample, sequenced in a study of blood T cells in healthy people across ages. A second PCR of roughly 7 to 11 cycles used a sample-barcoded 5' primer and a J-beta primer mix. TCRdb used MiXCR to reprocess the 5' RACE reads, holding one entry per CDR3 protein. There are approximately 790,000 distinct CDR3 sequences in the sample; 62% occur only once, and 28% lies in the top ten. Sequenced input: blood. These receptors were obtained from a man aged 25 to 40 in good health.

This clonotype was seen only a few times. This chain connects TRBV6-2 or TRBV6-3 to TRBJ2-1, with D possibly being TRBD1 (5 bases). Germline V gene data show CDR1 as MNHEY and CDR2 as SVGEGT. Trimming took off 11 bases at V and 8 bases at J, with 19 bases between the two ends. CDR3 length: 13 residues. The DNA for the CDR3 is TGTGCCGCGACCCGGACACCCAATCATGAGCAGTTCTTC. It specifies CAATRTPNHEQFF.

Notes on this clonotype: At one end the junction does not follow the germline gene, possibly because of a read error. The chain joins TRBV30 to TRBJ2-1, with D perhaps matching TRBD2 (5 bases). Germline lookup yields CDR1 GTSNPN and CDR2 SVGIG (reference sequence). This CDR3 comprises 12 residues. CDR3 loop: CAGSVTYNEQFF. CDR3 DNA: TGTGCCGGGAGTGTAACTTACAATGAGCAGTTCTTC.

The chain recombines TRBV3-1 with TRBJ2-1; D is unresolved. The CDR3 runs to 14 residues. V was cut by 4 bases and J by 5 bases, with 12 bases left in between. Per the germline V gene, CDR1 is LGHDT and CDR2 is YNNKEL (reference sequence). Here the CDR3 reads CASSLKVEDNEQFF. The DNA for the CDR3 is TGTGCCAGCAGCCTGAAGGTAGAAGACAATGAGCAGTTCTTC.

The chain links TRBV5-5 to TRBJ2-1; TRBD1 matches at 9 bases. The J segment lost 8 bases and the V segment lost 3 bases, leaving 6 bases of the junction unmatched. Germline CDR1 SGHKS, CDR2 YYEKEE (reference sequence). CDR3 length: 14 residues. CDR3 amino acids: CASSYGQGLDEQFF. In nucleotides, the CDR3 is TGTGCCAGCAGCTACGGACAGGGGCTTGATGAGCAGTTCTTC. Looking up the rest from reference TRBV5-5 and TRBJ2-1 gives the full variable domain: DAGVTQSPTHLIKTRGQQVTLRCSPISGHKSVSWYQQVLGQGPQFIFQYYEKEERGRGNFPDRFSARQFPNYSSELNVNALLLGDSALYLCASSYGQGLDEQFFGPGTRLTVL.

J is TRBJ2-7 and V is TRBV6-1, with TRBD2 matching 8 bases. The trim removed 8 bases at V and 5 bases at J, leaving 8 bases unmatched. From germline, CDR1 is MNHNS and CDR2 SASEGT. This CDR3 is 13 amino acids long. CDR3 coding DNA: TGTGCCAGCGGGGTCTCCGGGAGGGACGAGCAGTACTTC. Its translation is CASGVSGRDEQYF.

V gene TRBV4-1 combines with J gene TRBJ1-1; 7 bases fit TRBD1. CDR3 length equals 15 residues. CDR1 MGHRA and CDR2 YSYEKL come from the germline V gene. J lost 3 bases, V lost 3 bases, and 7 bases had no gene match. The CDR3 is CASSHERGLYTEAFF. CDR3 nucleotides: TGCGCCAGCAGCCATGAGAGGGGGCTGTACACTGAAGCTTTCTTT.

The J gene is TRBJ2-2, the V gene TRBV5-6; 8 positions agree with TRBD1. CDR3 size: 14 residues. Losses at the gene ends were 4 bases for V and 4 bases for J; bases not matched to a gene: 3. Germline V CDR1 and CDR2: SGHDT, YYEEEE. CDR3 nucleotide sequence: TGTGCCAGCAGCCCCAGGGGGCTCACCGGGGAGCTGTTTTTT. This gives the protein CASSPRGLTGELFF.